This TCR beta chain was documented in a study of blood T cell repertoires in COVID-19. Turning to the study itself: Nucleic acid was either cDNA or gDNA, and it came from T cells, B-cell-depleted T cells, or PBMCs.

CDR1 is SGHRS, CDR2 YFSETQ, per germline. The CDR3 runs to 14 residues. V gave up 4 bases and J gave up 5 bases; unmatched junction bases: 7. Under the authors' procedure: Scientists estimated how many nucleated cells there were by amplifying reference gene primers. Measured with immunoSEQ multiplex PCR; TCRdb has only the in-frame clones, and not every one. That table supplies the V and J calls and clone size; D and trimming were determined from the DNA. The sample has roughly 200,000 clones, 70% to 85% seen once. This receptor was obtained from a man aged 45-65 years who had recovered from COVID-19. The sequenced material came from peripheral blood. The V call is TRBV5-1, the J call TRBJ1-2, with TRBD1 matching over 8 bases. The CDR3 region is CASSPAGQEYGYTF. Here the CDR3 DNA reads TGCGCCAGCAGCCCAGCGGGACAGGAGTATGGCTACACCTTC.